This T cell receptor (beta chain) was recovered during a study of shared clonotypes between healthy human individuals. Study results and limitations: Sampling used blood alone; tissue repertoires probably differ.

None of the donors, who were healthy HIV-negative adults, had recently had acute infections or vaccinations. Profiling relied on immunoSEQ multiplex PCR, and the TCRdb table lists in-frame clones only, not all of them. The repertoire holds about 530,000 clones, with around 79% as singletons. Worth noting for this clone: What it binds is not known.

V lost 5 bases to trimming and J lost 8 bases, with 12 bases between them. CDR3 length: 13 amino acids. Germline V gives CDR1 LNHDA, CDR2 SQIVND (reference sequence). The sequence derives from a woman aged 35 to 49 in good health. Some clones in this sample may be carry-over from other donors' samples. V and J are TRBV19 and TRBJ1-4; no clear D. The sample consisted of PBMCs. The CDR3 nucleotides read TGTGCCAGTAGTCCGAAGAGGAGGGAAAAACTGTTTTTT. Translation: CASSPKRREKLFF.